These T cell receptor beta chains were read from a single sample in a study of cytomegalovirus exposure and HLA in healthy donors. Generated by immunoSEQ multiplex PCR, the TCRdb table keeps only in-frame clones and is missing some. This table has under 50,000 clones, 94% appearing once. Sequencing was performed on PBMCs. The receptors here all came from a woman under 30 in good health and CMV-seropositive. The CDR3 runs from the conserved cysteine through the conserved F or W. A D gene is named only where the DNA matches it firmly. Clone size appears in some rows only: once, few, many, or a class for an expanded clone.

cdr3_aa: CASSAGTGTYEQYF
cdr3_nt: TGTGCCAGCAGTGCAGGGACAGGAACCTACGAGCAGTACTTC
d_call: TRBD1
j_call: TRBJ2-7
clone_size: .
v_call: TRBV6-1

cdr3_aa: CASSFTSGGADTQYF
cdr3_nt: TGCGCCAGCAGCTTTACTAGCGGGGGTGCAGATACGCAGTATTTT
d_call: TRBD2
j_call: TRBJ2-3
clone_size: once
v_call: TRBV5-1

cdr3_aa: CASSPPSREGLYEQYF
cdr3_nt: TGTGCCAGCAGCCCGCCCTCCCGGGAGGGTCTGTACGAGCAGTACTTC
d_call: TRBD2
j_call: TRBJ2-7
clone_size: .
v_call: TRBV5-4

cdr3_aa: CASSTAGQETQYF
cdr3_nt: TGTGCCAGCAGTACGGCAGGGCAAGAGACCCAGTACTTC
d_call: .
j_call: TRBJ2-5
clone_size: .
v_call: TRBV5-4

cdr3_aa: CASSLSLLSYGYTF
cdr3_nt: TGTGCCAGCAGCTTAAGCCTCCTATCCTATGGCTACACCTTC
d_call: .
j_call: TRBJ1-2
clone_size: .
v_call: TRBV7-9

cdr3_aa: CASSRQIVGTGVEKLFF
cdr3_nt: TGCGCCAGCAGCCGTCAGATTGTGGGGACAGGGGTTGAAAAACTGTTTTTT
d_call: TRBD1
j_call: TRBJ1-4
clone_size: .
v_call: TRBV4-1

cdr3_aa: CASSFDRANYGYTF
cdr3_nt: TGCGCCAGCAGCTTCGACAGAGCTAACTATGGCTACACCTTC
d_call: .
j_call: TRBJ1-2
clone_size: .
v_call: TRBV5-1

cdr3_aa: CSVGAGVNEKLFF
cdr3_nt: TGCAGCGTTGGGGCAGGGGTTAATGAAAAACTGTTTTTT
d_call: .
j_call: TRBJ1-4
clone_size: .
v_call: TRBV29-1

cdr3_aa: CASSQGTSYTSYEQYF
cdr3_nt: TGTGCCAGCAGCCAAGGGACTAGCTATACCTCCTACGAGCAGTACTTC
d_call: TRBD2
j_call: TRBJ2-7
clone_size: .
v_call: TRBV7-8

cdr3_aa: CASSLGQGKYEQYF
cdr3_nt: TGTGCCAGCTCCCTCGGACAGGGCAAGTACGAGCAGTACTTC
d_call: TRBD1
j_call: TRBJ2-7
clone_size: once
v_call: TRBV18

cdr3_aa: CAISASDTQYF
cdr3_nt: TGTGCCATCAGTGCATCCGATACGCAGTATTTT
d_call: .
j_call: TRBJ2-3
clone_size: .
v_call: TRBV10-3

cdr3_aa: CASSPRRGLADNEQFF
cdr3_nt: TGTGCCAGCAGTCCACGACGGGGACTAGCGGACAATGAGCAGTTCTTC
d_call: TRBD2
j_call: TRBJ2-1
clone_size: once
v_call: TRBV27

cdr3_aa: CASSLSGWRSNYGYTF
cdr3_nt: TGTGCCAGCAGCTTGAGTGGGTGGAGATCTAACTATGGCTACACCTTC
d_call: .
j_call: TRBJ1-2
clone_size: once
v_call: TRBV5-6

cdr3_aa: CASSLARVSYEQYF
cdr3_nt: TGTGCCAGCAGCTTAGCCAGGGTGTCCTACGAGCAGTACTTC
d_call: .
j_call: TRBJ2-7
clone_size: .
v_call: TRBV7-8

cdr3_aa: CASSPHWTGYEQYF
cdr3_nt: TGTGCCAGCAGTCCCCACTGGACAGGATACGAGCAGTACTTC
d_call: TRBD1
j_call: TRBJ2-7
clone_size: few
v_call: TRBV28

cdr3_aa: CASSLRVRVGTHYEQYF
cdr3_nt: TGTGCCAGCAGCTTAAGAGTCAGGGTCGGAACTCACTACGAGCAGTACTTC
d_call: .
j_call: TRBJ2-7
clone_size: .
v_call: TRBV11-2

cdr3_aa: CATSRAGVAGVYNEQFF
cdr3_nt: TGTGCCACCAGCAGAGCGGGGGTAGCGGGAGTCTACAATGAGCAGTTCTTC
d_call: TRBD2
j_call: TRBJ2-1
clone_size: .
v_call: TRBV15

cdr3_aa: CASSGLAGGADTQYF
cdr3_nt: TGTGCCAGCTCGGGACTAGCGGGAGGAGCCGATACGCAGTATTTT
d_call: TRBD2
j_call: TRBJ2-3
clone_size: .
v_call: TRBV18

cdr3_aa: CASSPKTGGNSGANVLTF
cdr3_nt: TGTGCCAGCAGCCCCAAGACAGGGGGCAACTCTGGGGCCAACGTCCTGACTTTC
d_call: TRBD1
j_call: TRBJ2-6
clone_size: .
v_call: TRBV4-2

cdr3_aa: CASSRDNQETQYF
cdr3_nt: TGTGCCAGCAGCCGGGACAATCAAGAGACCCAGTACTTC
d_call: .
j_call: TRBJ2-5
clone_size: .
v_call: TRBV11-2

cdr3_aa: CASSLGGFGLQLNEQFF
cdr3_nt: TGTGCCAGCAGCTTAGGTGGGTTCGGACTGCAACTTAATGAGCAGTTCTTC
d_call: .
j_call: TRBJ2-1
clone_size: .
v_call: TRBV7-6

cdr3_aa: CASSQSGGRLEQYF
cdr3_nt: TGTGCCAGCAGCCAATCGGGCGGGAGACTCGAGCAGTACTTC
d_call: TRBD2
j_call: TRBJ2-7
clone_size: .
v_call: TRBV16